Listed below are T cell receptor beta chains from one sample, sequenced in a study of blood T cell repertoires in COVID-19. Assay used: immunoSEQ multiplex PCR; TCRdb lists only in-frame clones, some missing. The sample has 340,000 or so clones, 86% seen once. Sequenced material: PBMCs or T cells enriched from blood (not recorded which). Receptor source: a woman aged 35 to 49 with acute COVID-19. Both conserved end residues are part of each CDR3.

>TRBV5-6
CASSLTSGGLSGANVLTF
>TRBV13
CASSLSGQGKPEQYF
>TRBV6-6
CASRDAGGGYTF
>TRBV5-1
CASRTQGELSEAFF
>TRBV7-2
CASKKSGDYGYTF
>TRBV7-9
CASSPRTGRNTEAFF
>TRBV2
CASSIGQGSGNTIYF
>TRBV2
CASIPVAGAAEAFF
>TRBV10-3
CAISESGGTGGNEQYF
>TRBV7-8
CASRSKQGIGELFF
>TRBV2
CASSGRLAGGRDEQFF
>TRBV10-3
CAILGVYTDTQYF
>TRBV18
CASSPGRGRSSGELFF
>TRBV7-2
CASSLDSSGNTIYF
>TRBV7-9
CASSTFGAFF
>TRBV5-1
CASRGQGVNTEAFF
>TRBV6-5
CASSYSVSARLYEQYF
>TRBV2
CASSGDRLFGNTIYF
>TRBV10-3
CAISGGGYRDEYEQYF
>TRBV7-8
CASSGQPNQPQHF
>TRBV6-2/TRBV6-3
CASSLKGANYGYTF
>TRBV10-2
CASNGLVRTDEQFF
>TRBV7-2
CASSPASQETQYF
>TRBV28
CASSFWIVEGRAGSQPQHF
>TRBV28
CASSLLNGATQYF
>TRBV6-2/TRBV6-3
CASSSLRIQGTGSYEQYF
>TRBV28
CASLTWKGMNTEAFF
>TRBV5-5
CASSQTGGVYSNQPQHF
>TRBV5-1
CASSLEQDTGELFF
>TRBV4-2
CASSQSVDQPQHF
>TRBV9
CASSVDMDSSSTDTQYF
>TRBV7-3
CASSSQGGEQYF
>TRBV25-1
CASRGSGTSGSETQYF
>TRBV5-4
CASRSTGGNTEAFF